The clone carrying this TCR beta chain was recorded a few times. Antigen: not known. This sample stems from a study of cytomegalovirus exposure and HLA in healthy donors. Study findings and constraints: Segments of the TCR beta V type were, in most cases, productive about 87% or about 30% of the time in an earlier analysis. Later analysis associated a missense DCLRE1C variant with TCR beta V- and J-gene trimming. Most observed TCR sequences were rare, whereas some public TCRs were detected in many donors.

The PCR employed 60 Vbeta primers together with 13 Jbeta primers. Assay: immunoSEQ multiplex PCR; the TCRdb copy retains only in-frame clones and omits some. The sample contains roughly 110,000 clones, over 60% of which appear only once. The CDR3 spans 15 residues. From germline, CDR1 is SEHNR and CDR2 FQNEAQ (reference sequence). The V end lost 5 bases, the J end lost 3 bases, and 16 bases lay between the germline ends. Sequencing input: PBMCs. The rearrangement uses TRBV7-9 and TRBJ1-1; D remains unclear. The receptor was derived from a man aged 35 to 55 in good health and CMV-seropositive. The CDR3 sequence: CASSLAHGDHTEAFF. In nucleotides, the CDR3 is TGTGCCAGCAGCCTCGCCCACGGGGATCACACTGAAGCTTTCTTT.